This T cell receptor beta chain was retrieved from a study of shared clonotypes between healthy human individuals. Trimming cost V 3 bases and J 2 bases, with 5 bases left between them. Germline CDR1 GTSNPN, CDR2 SVGIG (reference sequence). This CDR3 has 11 residues. Using immunoSEQ multiplex PCR, the repertoire was profiled, and TCRdb retains in-frame clones only, with some absent. The sample holds about 980,000 clones, approximately 80% seen once. To note about this clone: With a much larger clone just one base away, this may be a read error. The sample holds other DNA sequences that translate to the same CDR3.

The study drew all its donors from Caucasian adults living in Nashville, Tennessee. The sequence derives from a man aged 18-30 years in good health. Sequencing was carried out using memory CD4+ T cells sorted from blood. Stated subset: CD45RA-negative fraction. This chain joins TRBV30 and TRBJ2-7; the D is unclear. The CDR3 DNA is TGTGCCTGGAGGGAAACCTACGAGCAGTACTTC. It specifies CAWRETYEQYF.